Each of the 26 T cell receptor beta chains below was sequenced from the same sample in a study of blood T cell repertoires in COVID-19. Generated by immunoSEQ multiplex PCR, the TCRdb table keeps only in-frame clones and is missing some. Here the sample spans about 170,000 clones, roughly 80% being singletons. The sample taken for sequencing was peripheral blood. The source is a human donor with acute or convalescent COVID-19. The donor label of this sample is uncertain.

In this sample, this clone turned up a few times. The CDR3 protein is CASSLGKGAEAFF. CDR3 in DNA: TGTGCCAGCAGCCTAGGAAAGGGAGCTGAAGCTTTCTTT. The chain recombines TRBV14 with TRBJ1-1; D is ambiguous. V lost 4 bases, J lost 6 bases, and 12 bases lay in between. The length of the CDR3 is 13 residues. From germline, CDR1 is SGHDN and CDR2 FVKESK.

The V call is TRBV6-5, the J call TRBJ2-7; 7 bases line up with TRBD1. The CDR3 spans 15 residues. CDR1 and CDR2 (germline): MNHEY, SVGAGI. V was pared by 8 bases and J by 5 bases, with 15 bases of the junction left unmatched. In nucleotides, the CDR3 is TGTGCCAGCGGACATCCTAGACAGGGTAGGGACGAGCAGTACTTC. Translation: CASGHPRQGRDEQYF.

In its sample, this clone was seen a few times. The CDR3 bases are TGTGCCAGCAGCTTATTTACAGGCCAGCCCCAGCATTTT. Translated: CASSLFTGQPQHF. The J gene is TRBJ1-5, the V gene TRBV7-8; TRBD1 might be the D (5 bases). V lost 2 bases and J lost 7, with 9 bases in between. The CDR3 is 13 residues long. From germline, CDR1 is SGHVS and CDR2 FQNEAQ. Supplemented by reference TRBV7-8 and TRBJ1-5, the full variable domain reads GAGVSQSPRYKVAKRGQDVALRCDPISGHVSLFWYQQALGQGPEFLTYFQNEAQLDKSGLPSDRFFAERPEGSVSTLKIQRTQQEDSAVYLCASSLFTGQPQHFGDGTRLSIL.

This rearrangement joins TRBV7-9 to TRBJ2-3; 8 bases fit TRBD1. V was clipped by 4 bases and J by 5 bases; unmatched bases: 5. From germline, CDR1 is SEHNR and CDR2 FQNEAQ (reference sequence). This CDR3 is built from 14 residues. The chain's CDR3 is CASSSTGAEDTQYF. The CDR3 DNA sequence: TGTGCCAGCAGCTCGACAGGGGCTGAAGATACGCAGTATTTT. Using reference TRBV7-9 and TRBJ2-3 for the parts outside the CDR3, the full variable domain is DTGVSQNPRHKITKRGQNVTFRCDPISEHNRLYWYRQTLGQGPEFLTYFQNEAQLEKSRLLSDRFSAERPKGSFSTLEIQRTEQGDSAMYLCASSSTGAEDTQYFGPGTRLTVL.

The chain has TRBV19 and TRBJ1-1; D remains unclear. The CDR3 sequence is 12 residues long. V was trimmed by 2 bases and J by 6 bases, leaving 7 bases between them. In germline, CDR1 is LNHDA, CDR2 SQIVND (reference sequence). In DNA form, the CDR3 reads TGTGCCAGTAGTATATCCGAGGCTGAAGCTTTCTTT. Its translation is CASSISEAEAFF.

The chain links TRBV4-1 to TRBJ1-5; D call uncertain. CDR3 length equals 17 residues. Trimming pared 0 bases from V and 0 bases from J, leaving 12 bases between. Germline V gene lookup returns CDR1 MGHRA and CDR2 YSYEKL. The DNA of the CDR3 is TGCGCCAGCAGCCAAGAGGTGTCGGACTATAGCAATCAGCCCCAGCATTTT. Amino acid sequence: CASSQEVSDYSNQPQHF.

V and J are TRBV11-2 and TRBJ1-6; 10 nucleotides align to TRBD1. Germline CDR1 SGHAT, CDR2 FQNNGV. This CDR3 is built from 13 residues. J was trimmed by 12 bases and V by 5 bases; bases with no gene match: 4. The CDR3 protein is CASSRQGAGPLHF. The CDR3, as DNA: TGTGCCAGCAGCCGACAGGGGGCAGGACCCCTCCACTTT.

The genes are TRBV9 and TRBJ1-2; TRBD1 is a possible D gene (5 bases). This CDR3 has 15 residues. V was cut by 0 bases and J by 1 base, with 10 bases left in between. Germline CDR1 reads SGDLS; CDR2 reads YYNGEE. CDR3 bases: TGTGCCAGCAGCGTAGGGCAGGGTATTAACTATGGCTACACCTTC. It is translated as CASSVGQGINYGYTF.

The chain carries TRBV5-1 and TRBJ1-6; 7 nucleotides match TRBD1. Germline V CDR1 and CDR2: SGHRS, YFSETQ. With 1 base clipped from V and 7 bases from J, the junction kept 11 bases outside the gene matches. This CDR3 contains 17 residues. The CDR3 spells CASSLPSGTGVNSPLHF. As DNA, the CDR3 is TGCGCCAGCAGCTTGCCGTCTGGCACAGGGGTCAATTCACCCCTCCACTTT. Drawing the rest from reference TRBV5-1 and TRBJ1-6, the complete variable domain is KAGVTQTPRYLIKTRGQQVTLSCSPISGHRSVSWYQQTPGQGLQFLFEYFSETQRNKGNFPGRFSGRQFSNSRSEMNVSTLELGDSALYLCASSLPSGTGVNSPLHFGNGTRLTVT.

CDR3 residues: CASGLTGVGGYSNQPQHF. CDR3 coding DNA: TGTGCCAGTGGACTGACAGGGGTGGGGGGATATAGCAATCAGCCCCAGCATTTT. This chain uses TRBV19 with TRBJ1-5; 8 nucleotides agree with TRBD1. The CDR3 length is 18 residues. Germline V gene lookup returns CDR1 LNHDA and CDR2 SQIVND (reference sequence). V lost 8 bases to trimming and J lost 0 bases; unmatched junction nucleotides: 15. Based on the CDR3 plus reference TRBV19 and TRBJ1-5, the full variable domain is DGGITQSPKYLFRKEGQNVTLSCEQNLNHDAMYWYRQDPGQGLRLIYYSQIVNDFQKGDIAEGYSVSREKKESFPLTVTSAQKNPTAFYLCASGLTGVGGYSNQPQHFGDGTRLSIL.

With respect to this clone: One junction end disagrees with the germline gene, perhaps due to a read error. This chain joins TRBV11-3 and TRBJ2-7; TRBD2 might be the D (5 bases). The CDR3 contains 12 residues. CDR1 is SGHNT, CDR2 YENEEA, per germline. CDR3 nucleotides: TGTGCCAGCAGGGAGTTTAGGATACTAGACCCCTTC. It codes for CASREFRILDPF.

V is TRBV19 and J is TRBJ2-3; D might be TRBD2 (6 bases). The ends were cut back, 5 bases at V and 2 bases at J, with 11 bases in the middle. Germline CDR1 LNHDA, CDR2 SQIVND (reference sequence). The CDR3 length is 14 residues. CDR3 sequence: CASSHPGDTDTQYF. CDR3 sequence (DNA): TGTGCCAGTAGTCACCCGGGAGACACAGATACGCAGTATTTT.

The count of this clone is one. The chain employs TRBV3-1 (or the pseudogene TRBV3-2) and TRBJ2-7; 7 nucleotides align to TRBD1. Germline CDR1 LGHDT, CDR2 YNNKEL (reference sequence). CDR3 length: 14 residues. J gave up 2 bases and V 1 base, and 2 bases lay outside the gene matches. The CDR3 bases are TGTGCCAGCAGCCAAGGGACAGGCGCCTACGAGCAGTACTTC. Its translation: CASSQGTGAYEQYF.

The chain is built from TRBV30 and TRBJ1-1; 11 nucleotides line up with TRBD1. The trim removed 2 bases at V and 10 bases at J, leaving 6 bases unmatched. This CDR3 contains 13 residues. Germline lookup yields CDR1 GTSNPN and CDR2 SVGIG (reference sequence). CDR3 loop: CAWSPGQGARAFF. DNA for the CDR3: TGTGCCTGGAGTCCCGGACAGGGGGCCCGAGCTTTCTTT.

This rearrangement joins TRBV12-3 or TRBV12-4 to TRBJ1-2; 8 nucleotides match TRBD1. The CDR3 runs to 12 residues. Losses at the gene ends were 10 bases for V and 4 bases for J; bases not matched to a gene: 5. In DNA, the CDR3 is TGTGCCAACATGGGGACAGGCTATGGCTACACCTTC. Protein product: CANMGTGYGYTF.

DNA of the CDR3: TGTGCCAGCAGCTTGGAGGACCCTAGGCCCCAGCATTTT. It is translated as CASSLEDPRPQHF. The V call is TRBV7-4, the J call TRBJ1-5; D unresolved. This CDR3 spans 13 amino acids. V lost 3 bases to trimming and J lost 9 bases, with 12 bases between them. CDR1 and CDR2 from the germline V gene are SGHVT and SQSDAQ.

The chain links TRBV19 to TRBJ2-7; the match to TRBD2 covers 7 bases. Germline CDR1 reads LNHDA; CDR2 reads SQIVND (reference sequence). After removal of 5 bases from V and 4 bases from J, the junction contained 8 bases not matched to a gene. The length of the CDR3 is 14 residues. Written as DNA, the CDR3 is TGTGCCAGTAGTCCGGGACTATCGCTTTACGAGCAGTACTTC. Translating gives CASSPGLSLYEQYF. Using reference TRBV19 and TRBJ2-7 for the parts outside the CDR3, the full variable domain is DGGITQSPKYLFRKEGQNVTLSCEQNLNHDAMYWYRQDPGQGLRLIYYSQIVNDFQKGDIAEGYSVSREKKESFPLTVTSAQKNPTAFYLCASSPGLSLYEQYFGPGTRLTVT.

The J gene is TRBJ2-5, the V gene TRBV7-2; possible D gene TRBD2, 5 bases. The CDR3 has 15 amino acids. Germline CDR1 is SGHTA and CDR2 is FQGNSA. V was cut by 1 base and J by 8 bases, with 17 bases left in between. CDR3 amino acids: CASSLDGAARGTQYF. The CDR3 coding sequence is TGTGCCAGCAGCTTAGATGGCGCAGCCCGGGGAACCCAGTACTTC. The full variable domain, completed using reference TRBV7-2 and TRBJ2-5, is GAGVSQSPSNKVTEKGKDVELRCDPISGHTALYWYRQSLGQGLEFLIYFQGNSAPDKSGLPSDRFSAERTGGSVSTLTIQRTQQEDSAVYLCASSLDGAARGTQYFGPGTRLLVL.

This chain connects TRBV12-3 or TRBV12-4 to TRBJ1-2; D is uncertain. CDR3 length: 13 amino acids. The V gene lost 3 bases and the J gene lost 4 bases, with 9 bases spanning the gap. DNA of the CDR3: TGTGCCAGCAGTTTGGCTCCCCGCTATGGCTACACCTTC. It yields the protein CASSLAPRYGYTF.

The chain is built from TRBV6-5 and TRBJ2-7; 7 bases map to TRBD1. The ends lost 9 bases at V and 3 bases at J; junction bases unmatched: 11. This CDR3 is 14 amino acids long. Per germline, CDR1 MNHEY and CDR2 SVGAGI. The DNA for the CDR3 is TGTGCCAGTGACAGGGACGGGACCTTCTACGAGCAGTACTTC. It translates to CASDRDGTFYEQYF.

CDR3 protein: CASSLGGEGSNEQFF. As DNA, the CDR3 is TGCGCCAGCAGCTTGGGCGGGGAGGGGAGCAATGAGCAGTTCTTC. The V and J genes are TRBV5-1 and TRBJ2-1; TRBD2 matches at 7 bases. Trimming removed 0 bases from V and 6 bases from J; junction bases left unmatched: 6. Germline V lookup: CDR1 SGHRS, CDR2 YFSETQ. The CDR3 is 15 residues long.

The chain carries TRBV29-1 and TRBJ2-7; TRBD1 aligns across 9 bases. V gave up 5 bases and J gave up 5 bases; unmatched junction bases: 10. Per the germline V gene, CDR1 is SQVTM and CDR2 is ANQGSEA. CDR3 size: 14 residues. The CDR3 here is CSVTSGTGSHEQYF. The CDR3 nucleotides read TGCAGCGTTACTTCCGGGACAGGGTCCCACGAGCAGTACTTC.

This chain uses TRBV5-6 with TRBJ2-2; D may be TRBD2 (7 bases). The CDR3 spans 15 residues. CDR1 is SGHDT, CDR2 YYEEEE, per germline. V was trimmed by 0 bases and J by 6 bases, leaving 12 bases between them. The CDR3 sequence: CASSLAGGASGELFF. In nucleotides, the CDR3 is TGTGCCAGCAGCTTGGCGGGGGGCGCATCCGGGGAGCTGTTTTTT.

J is TRBJ2-3 and V is TRBV9; D is uncertain. The germline CDR1 and CDR2 sequences are SGDLS and YYNGEE. The CDR3 is made up of 13 amino acids. With 0 bases removed from V and 6 bases from J, the gap between germline ends came to 8 bases. DNA for the CDR3: TGTGCCAGCAGCGTAGCGCAGTGGGATACGCAGTATTTT. Its translation: CASSVAQWDTQYF.

The rearrangement links TRBV5-1 to TRBJ2-2; 7 bases map to TRBD2. Per the germline V gene, CDR1 is SGHRS and CDR2 is YFSETQ. The V segment lost 5 bases and the J segment 4 bases; nucleotides outside the gene matches: 5. The CDR3 is 14 residues long. CDR3 nucleotide sequence: TGCGCCAGCAGGCCGACTAGCAGCACCGGGGAGCTGTTTTTT. Protein product: CASRPTSSTGELFF.

The chain joins TRBV9 to TRBJ2-5; perhaps TRBD2 as D (7 bases). This CDR3 has 13 amino acids. Germline V gene data show CDR1 as SGDLS and CDR2 as YYNGEE. V gave up 2 bases and J gave up 4 bases, with 9 bases separating them. CDR3 loop: CASSVRGGETQYF. CDR3 DNA sequence: TGTGCCAGCAGCGTGAGGGGGGGAGAGACCCAGTACTTC. Full variable domain (outside the CDR3, taken from reference TRBV9 and TRBJ2-5): DSGVTQTPKHLITATGQRVTLRCSPRSGDLSVYWYQQSLDQGLQFLIQYYNGEERAKGNILERFSAQQFPDLHSELNLSSLELGDSALYFCASSVRGGETQYFGPGTRLLVL.